This is a list of T cell receptor beta chains from one sample in a study of blood T cell repertoires in COVID-19. The assay was immunoSEQ multiplex PCR, and TCRdb's table has in-frame clones only and misses some. Of about 180,000 clones listed, about 83% were seen once; the top ten hold more than 7.5%. The specimen was PBMCs or T cells enriched from blood (not recorded which). The receptors stem from a woman in her 30s who had recovered from COVID-19. CDR3s include the opening cysteine and the closing phenylalanine or tryptophan. The D gene is left open where the match is weak. Clone size is given for some rows only: seen once, a few or many times, or a class if the clone is expanded.

clone size: NA
J gene: TRBJ2-2
D gene: TRBD2
V gene: TRBV3-1/TRBV3-2
CDR3 DNA: TGTGCCAGCAGCTTACGACTAGCGGGAGAGACCGGGGAGCTGTTTTTT
CDR3 protein: CASSLRLAGETGELFF

clone size: NA
J gene: TRBJ2-1
D gene: TRBD2
V gene: TRBV7-2
CDR3 DNA: TGTGCCAGCAGCCTTAACAGCTACCGACTAGCGGGAGAGTTTCATGAGCAGTTCTTC
CDR3 protein: CASSLNSYRLAGEFHEQFF

clone size: NA
J gene: TRBJ2-3
D gene: TRBD1
V gene: TRBV9
CDR3 DNA: TGTGCCAGCAGCACATCCCCAGGGGGCCAAAGCACAGATACGCAGTATTTT
CDR3 protein: CASSTSPGGQSTDTQYF

clone size: NA
J gene: TRBJ2-1
D gene: TRBD2
V gene: TRBV4-1
CDR3 DNA: TGCGCCAGCGCATTACTAGCGGGAGCTAGCGCCCTCCAGTTCTTC
CDR3 protein: CASALLAGASALQFF

clone size: NA
J gene: TRBJ2-7
D gene: TRBD1
V gene: TRBV28
CDR3 DNA: TGTGCCAGCAGTTTGGGACAGGGGGCATGGGAGCAGTACTTC
CDR3 protein: CASSLGQGAWEQYF

clone size: NA
J gene: TRBJ2-5
D gene: TRBD2
V gene: TRBV4-2
CDR3 DNA: TGTGCCAGCAGCAAAACTAGCGGGGAGACCCAGTACTTC
CDR3 protein: CASSKTSGETQYF

clone size: NA
J gene: TRBJ2-2
D gene: TRBD1
V gene: TRBV3-1/TRBV3-2
CDR3 DNA: TGTGCCAGCAGCCACGGACAGGGGGGGACCGGGGAGCTGTTTTTT
CDR3 protein: CASSHGQGGTGELFF

clone size: NA
J gene: TRBJ2-7
D gene: NA
V gene: TRBV6-1
CDR3 DNA: TGTGCCAGCAGTGAAGCATTGGGGGGGCCCTACGAGCAGTACTTC
CDR3 protein: CASSEALGGPYEQYF

clone size: NA
J gene: TRBJ2-7
D gene: NA
V gene: TRBV3-1/TRBV3-2
CDR3 DNA: TGTGCCAGCAGCCAAGATATGTCAGCCTACGAGCAGTACTTC
CDR3 protein: CASSQDMSAYEQYF

clone size: NA
J gene: TRBJ2-7
D gene: TRBD2
V gene: TRBV5-7
CDR3 DNA: TGTGCCAGCAGCTTTAGCGGGCCAGATTGCTACGAGCAGTACTTC
CDR3 protein: CASSFSGPDCYEQYF

clone size: NA
J gene: TRBJ2-1
D gene: NA
V gene: TRBV9
CDR3 DNA: TGTGCCAGCAGCGCCGGGACTGTGAGTGAGCAGTTCTTC
CDR3 protein: CASSAGTVSEQFF

clone size: NA
J gene: TRBJ2-3
D gene: TRBD2
V gene: TRBV18
CDR3 DNA: TGTGCCAGCTCACCACCTGGACTAGCGGGAGGATGGGCAGATACGCAGTATTTT
CDR3 protein: CASSPPGLAGGWADTQYF

clone size: NA
J gene: TRBJ2-2
D gene: NA
V gene: TRBV21-1
CDR3 DNA: TGTGCCAGCAGCAAATCCGATTGTGGGGCTAGCGGGGTCACCGGGGAGCTGTTTTTT
CDR3 protein: CASSKSDCGASGVTGELFF

clone size: NA
J gene: TRBJ2-3
D gene: NA
V gene: TRBV27
CDR3 DNA: TGTGCCAGCAGATTCGGGGGAGCGAGGACAGATACGCAGTATTTT
CDR3 protein: CASRFGGARTDTQYF

clone size: NA
J gene: TRBJ1-3
D gene: TRBD1
V gene: TRBV28
CDR3 DNA: TGTGCCAGCATCTCCGGGACAGCCGGAAACACCATATATTTT
CDR3 protein: CASISGTAGNTIYF

clone size: NA
J gene: TRBJ1-1
D gene: NA
V gene: TRBV3-1/TRBV3-2
CDR3 DNA: TGTGCCAGCAGCCAAGAACTGCGGGGGAATCTAGAAGCTTTCTTT
CDR3 protein: CASSQELRGNLEAFF

clone size: NA
J gene: TRBJ2-3
D gene: TRBD1
V gene: TRBV18
CDR3 DNA: TGTGCCAGCTCACCACCTCGAAGATTGGCAGGGGGAGCAGATACGCAGTATTTT
CDR3 protein: CASSPPRRLAGGADTQYF

clone size: NA
J gene: TRBJ1-6
D gene: NA
V gene: TRBV6-5
CDR3 DNA: TGTGCCAGCAGTTACTCACAGGAGGGGCATTCACCCCTCCACTTT
CDR3 protein: CASSYSQEGHSPLHF

clone size: NA
J gene: TRBJ2-3
D gene: TRBD1
V gene: TRBV29-1
CDR3 DNA: TGCAGCGTTGGGACAGGGACAGATACGCAGTATTTT
CDR3 protein: CSVGTGTDTQYF

clone size: NA
J gene: TRBJ2-1
D gene: TRBD2
V gene: TRBV28
CDR3 DNA: TGTGCCAGCATGCCGGGGGGGAAGGAATACAATGAGCAGTTCTTC
CDR3 protein: CASMPGGKEYNEQFF

clone size: NA
J gene: TRBJ2-2
D gene: NA
V gene: TRBV19
CDR3 DNA: TGTGCCAGTAGTATCAGCGGCACCGGGGAGCTGTTTTTT
CDR3 protein: CASSISGTGELFF

clone size: NA
J gene: TRBJ2-3
D gene: TRBD2
V gene: TRBV6-5
CDR3 DNA: TGTGCCAGCCAGCGGGAGCCCACAGATACGCAGTATTTT
CDR3 protein: CASQREPTDTQYF

clone size: NA
J gene: TRBJ2-2
D gene: NA
V gene: TRBV18
CDR3 DNA: TGTGCCAGCTCACCAGCAGGGCTAAAGGGCACCGGGGAGCTGTTTTTT
CDR3 protein: CASSPAGLKGTGELFF

clone size: NA
J gene: TRBJ1-3
D gene: NA
V gene: TRBV1
CDR3 DNA: TGCACCAGCAGGGGCATAGGACAGGGACAAAGCTCTGGAAACACCATATATTTT
CDR3 protein: CTSRGIGQGQSSGNTIYF

clone size: once
J gene: TRBJ1-5
D gene: NA
V gene: TRBV19
CDR3 DNA: TGTGCCAGTAGTATCCGGGGATTGGGGAGCAATCAGCCCCAGCATTTT
CDR3 protein: CASSIRGLGSNQPQHF

clone size: once
J gene: TRBJ1-2
D gene: NA
V gene: TRBV28
CDR3 DNA: TGTGCCAGCAGTTTAGGGCAGGGTAACTATGGCTACACCTTC
CDR3 protein: CASSLGQGNYGYTF

clone size: NA
J gene: TRBJ2-7
D gene: TRBD2
V gene: TRBV10-2
CDR3 DNA: TGCGCCAGCAGTAAACTAGCGCACAGCTACGAGCAGTACTTC
CDR3 protein: CASSKLAHSYEQYF

clone size: NA
J gene: TRBJ2-6
D gene: TRBD1
V gene: TRBV11-2
CDR3 DNA: TGTGCCAGCAGCCCGCTACAGGGGTCGACCTCTGGGGCCAACGTCCTGACTTTC
CDR3 protein: CASSPLQGSTSGANVLTF

clone size: NA
J gene: TRBJ2-3
D gene: NA
V gene: TRBV10-3
CDR3 DNA: TGTGCCATCAGTGGTTCTGGGAGCGGCGTGCTAGATACGCAGTATTTT
CDR3 protein: CAISGSGSGVLDTQYF

clone size: NA
J gene: TRBJ2-1
D gene: NA
V gene: TRBV19
CDR3 DNA: TGTGCCACCTATGCCCCACCATACAATGAGCAGTTCTTC
CDR3 protein: CATYAPPYNEQFF

clone size: NA
J gene: TRBJ2-1
D gene: TRBD1
V gene: TRBV27
CDR3 DNA: TGTGCCAGCAGTTTTAACAGGGGCGGGGAGCAGTTCTTC
CDR3 protein: CASSFNRGGEQFF

clone size: NA
J gene: TRBJ1-2
D gene: TRBD1
V gene: TRBV2
CDR3 DNA: TGTGCCAGCAGTGGGGACAGGGACTATGGCTACACCTTC
CDR3 protein: CASSGDRDYGYTF

clone size: NA
J gene: TRBJ2-3
D gene: TRBD2
V gene: TRBV29-1
CDR3 DNA: TGCAGCGTTGTCCGACTAGCGGGAGGTGCAGATACGCAGTATTTT
CDR3 protein: CSVVRLAGGADTQYF

clone size: NA
J gene: TRBJ2-1
D gene: TRBD2
V gene: TRBV28
CDR3 DNA: TGTGCCAGCAGTTTAGGTCTTAGCGGGAGCAATGAGCAGTTCTTC
CDR3 protein: CASSLGLSGSNEQFF

clone size: NA
J gene: TRBJ2-7
D gene: NA
V gene: TRBV6-5
CDR3 DNA: TGTGCCAGCAGAAGGGGGGGGACCACCTCCGACGAGCAGTACTTC
CDR3 protein: CASRRGGTTSDEQYF

clone size: NA
J gene: TRBJ1-1
D gene: NA
V gene: TRBV4-1
CDR3 DNA: TGCGCCAGCAGCCCCCCGAGCAACACTGAAGCTTTCTTT
CDR3 protein: CASSPPSNTEAFF

clone size: once
J gene: TRBJ1-1
D gene: NA
V gene: TRBV3-1/TRBV3-2
CDR3 DNA: TGTGCCAGCAGCCAAGGCGCGCCCACAGCAGACTTGACAGAAACAGTGTTCATGAACACTGAAGCTTTCTTT
CDR3 protein: CASSQGAPTADLTETVFMNTEAFF

clone size: once
J gene: TRBJ2-7
D gene: NA
V gene: TRBV6-2/TRBV6-3
CDR3 DNA: TGTGCCAGCAGTCAAGGGGCGGGGTACGAGCAGTACTTC
CDR3 protein: CASSQGAGYEQYF

clone size: NA
J gene: TRBJ2-7
D gene: NA
V gene: TRBV7-9
CDR3 DNA: TGTGCCAGCAGCCCATTGTGGGGGGTTTACGAGCAGTACTTC
CDR3 protein: CASSPLWGVYEQYF

clone size: NA
J gene: TRBJ2-2
D gene: NA
V gene: TRBV12-3/TRBV12-4
CDR3 DNA: TGTGCCAGCAGTTTGAGGGGGACCGGGGAGCTGTTTTTT
CDR3 protein: CASSLRGTGELFF

clone size: NA
J gene: TRBJ2-1
D gene: NA
V gene: TRBV7-9
CDR3 DNA: TGTGCCAGCAGCCCATATAGGGGGAGGGAGGCCTACAATGAGCAGTTCTTC
CDR3 protein: CASSPYRGREAYNEQFF

clone size: NA
J gene: TRBJ2-3
D gene: TRBD2
V gene: TRBV9
CDR3 DNA: TGTGCCAGCAGCGGTAGCGGGAGAGTGGATACGCAGTATTTT
CDR3 protein: CASSGSGRVDTQYF

clone size: NA
J gene: TRBJ2-1
D gene: TRBD2
V gene: TRBV9
CDR3 DNA: TGTGCCAGCAGCGACAAACCTAGCGGGAGCCCCAATGAGCAGTTCTTC
CDR3 protein: CASSDKPSGSPNEQFF

clone size: NA
J gene: TRBJ2-7
D gene: NA
V gene: TRBV28
CDR3 DNA: TGTGCCAGCAGTTACCGTCTGGGTCAGGGGTACGAGCAGTACTTC
CDR3 protein: CASSYRLGQGYEQYF

clone size: NA
J gene: TRBJ2-7
D gene: TRBD2
V gene: TRBV9
CDR3 DNA: TGTGCCAGCAGCGAACCTCTAGCGGGAGTTGGTAACGAGCAGTACTTC
CDR3 protein: CASSEPLAGVGNEQYF

clone size: NA
J gene: TRBJ2-3
D gene: NA
V gene: TRBV27
CDR3 DNA: TGTGCCAGCAGTTTACTACGGGGTACGCAGTATTTT
CDR3 protein: CASSLLRGTQYF

clone size: NA
J gene: TRBJ1-2
D gene: TRBD1
V gene: TRBV6-4
CDR3 DNA: TGTGCCAGCAGTGGGGGACAGGGGTTCGATGGCTACACCTTC
CDR3 protein: CASSGGQGFDGYTF

clone size: NA
J gene: TRBJ1-3
D gene: NA
V gene: TRBV2
CDR3 DNA: TGTGCCAGCAGTGAACAGGGGATAGGAAACACCATATATTTT
CDR3 protein: CASSEQGIGNTIYF

clone size: NA
J gene: TRBJ2-7
D gene: NA
V gene: TRBV7-9
CDR3 DNA: TGTGCCAGCACCAAAACCGGGACTTCGAGGGAGCAGTACTTC
CDR3 protein: CASTKTGTSREQYF

clone size: NA
J gene: TRBJ2-2
D gene: TRBD2
V gene: TRBV9
CDR3 DNA: TGTGCCAGCAGCCCAACTAGCGGCTCGAACACCGGGGAGCTGTTTTTT
CDR3 protein: CASSPTSGSNTGELFF

clone size: NA
J gene: TRBJ1-1
D gene: NA
V gene: TRBV6-5
CDR3 DNA: TGTGCCAGCAGACCCTCCGGGAGCGGGACTGAAGCTTTCTTT
CDR3 protein: CASRPSGSGTEAFF

clone size: NA
J gene: TRBJ2-1
D gene: NA
V gene: TRBV9
CDR3 DNA: TGTGCCAGCAGCGTAGATCCCACCGGGATGCAGTTCTTC
CDR3 protein: CASSVDPTGMQFF

clone size: NA
J gene: TRBJ2-5
D gene: TRBD1
V gene: TRBV5-1
CDR3 DNA: TGCGCCAGCAGCAAAAGGGCGGGACAGGGGGCCGATGGGACCCAGTACTTC
CDR3 protein: CASSKRAGQGADGTQYF

clone size: few
J gene: TRBJ2-5
D gene: TRBD1
V gene: TRBV29-1
CDR3 DNA: TGCAGCGCTTTGACAGGGATGGGAGAGACCCAGTACTTC
CDR3 protein: CSALTGMGETQYF

clone size: NA
J gene: TRBJ2-1
D gene: NA
V gene: TRBV14
CDR3 DNA: TGTGCCAGCAGCCCCCCGTACGGGGGAGTCGCCTACAATGAGCAGTTCTTC
CDR3 protein: CASSPPYGGVAYNEQFF

clone size: NA
J gene: TRBJ1-5
D gene: NA
V gene: TRBV28
CDR3 DNA: TGTGCCAGCAGGCTCCCAGGGGATCAGCCCCAGCATTTT
CDR3 protein: CASRLPGDQPQHF

clone size: NA
J gene: TRBJ2-7
D gene: TRBD2
V gene: TRBV6-5
CDR3 DNA: TGTGCCAGCAATTTCCTAGCGGGAGGGTCCTACGAGCAGTACTTC
CDR3 protein: CASNFLAGGSYEQYF

clone size: NA
J gene: TRBJ2-3
D gene: NA
V gene: TRBV28
CDR3 DNA: TGTGCCAGCAGCAGGTCACAGCACACCGATACGCAGTATTTT
CDR3 protein: CASSRSQHTDTQYF

clone size: NA
J gene: TRBJ2-3
D gene: NA
V gene: TRBV5-1
CDR3 DNA: TGCGCCAGCAGCGACGGACTGGCGGATACGCAGTATTTT
CDR3 protein: CASSDGLADTQYF

clone size: NA
J gene: TRBJ1-1
D gene: NA
V gene: TRBV29-1
CDR3 DNA: TGCAGCGCTGAGGCCTGGAGCCTGGACACTGAAGCTTTCTTT
CDR3 protein: CSAEAWSLDTEAFF